This TCR beta chain was retrieved from a study of blood T cell repertoires in COVID-19. For the study at large: Samples representing acute and convalescent COVID-19 were sourced from the United States, Italy and Spain. T cells, B-cell-depleted T cells, or PBMCs supplied cDNA or gDNA.

This clone was seen only a few times. In the source study's methods: Amplification of reference gene primers provided the estimated nucleated cell counts. Profiled with immunoSEQ multiplex PCR; TCRdb holds only in-frame clones, not every one. V and J calls and clone size are copied from that table; D and trimming were computed from the DNA. The data show around 300,000 clones, approximately 88% seen once. The origin of this receptor is a woman aged 40 to 55 who had recovered from COVID-19. Sequenced: peripheral blood.

This CDR3 is CASSPGQGAYTEAFF. CDR3 in DNA: TGTGCCAGCAGCCCCGGACAGGGGGCTTACACTGAAGCTTTCTTT. This chain connects TRBV7-9 to TRBJ1-1, with TRBD1 identical over 11 bases. This CDR3 has 15 amino acids. Germline V lookup: CDR1 SEHNR, CDR2 FQNEAQ (reference sequence). V shed 5 bases and J 3 bases; nucleotides not matched to a gene: 5. The whole variable domain, remainder taken from reference TRBV7-9 and TRBJ1-1, is DTGVSQNPRHKITKRGQNVTFRCDPISEHNRLYWYRQTLGQGPEFLTYFQNEAQLEKSRLLSDRFSAERPKGSFSTLEIQRTEQGDSAMYLCASSPGQGAYTEAFFGQGTRLTVV.